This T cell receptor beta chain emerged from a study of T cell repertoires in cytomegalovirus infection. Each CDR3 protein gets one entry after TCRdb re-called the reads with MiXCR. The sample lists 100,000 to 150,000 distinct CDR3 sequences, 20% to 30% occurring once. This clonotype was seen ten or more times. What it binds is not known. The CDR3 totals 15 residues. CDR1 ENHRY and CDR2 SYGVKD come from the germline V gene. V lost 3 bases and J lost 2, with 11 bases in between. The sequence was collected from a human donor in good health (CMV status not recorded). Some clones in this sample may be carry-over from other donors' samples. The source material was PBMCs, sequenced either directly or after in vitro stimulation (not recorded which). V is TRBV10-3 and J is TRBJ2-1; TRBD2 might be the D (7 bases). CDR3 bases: TGTGCCATCAGTGAAGGGGGAGGGCCCTACAATGAGCAGTTCTTC. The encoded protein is CAISEGGGPYNEQFF.